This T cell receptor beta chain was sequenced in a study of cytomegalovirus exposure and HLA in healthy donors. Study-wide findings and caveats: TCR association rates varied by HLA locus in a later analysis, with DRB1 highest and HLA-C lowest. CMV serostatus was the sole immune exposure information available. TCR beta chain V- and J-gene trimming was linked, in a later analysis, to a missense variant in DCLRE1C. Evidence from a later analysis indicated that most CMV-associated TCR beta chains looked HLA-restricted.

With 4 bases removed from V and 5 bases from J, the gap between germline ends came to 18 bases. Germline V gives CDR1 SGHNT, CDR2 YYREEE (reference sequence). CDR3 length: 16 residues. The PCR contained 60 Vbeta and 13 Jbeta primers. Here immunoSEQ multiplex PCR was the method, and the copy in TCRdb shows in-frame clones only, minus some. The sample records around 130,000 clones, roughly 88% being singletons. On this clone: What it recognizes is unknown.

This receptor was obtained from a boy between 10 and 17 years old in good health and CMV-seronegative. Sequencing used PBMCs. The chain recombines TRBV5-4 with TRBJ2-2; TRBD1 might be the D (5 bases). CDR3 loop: CASSRGDPGKTGELFF. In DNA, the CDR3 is TGTGCCAGCAGCCGCGGCGACCCAGGGAAAACCGGGGAGCTGTTTTTT. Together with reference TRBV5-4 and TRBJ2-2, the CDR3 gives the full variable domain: ETGVTQSPTHLIKTRGQQVTLRCSSQSGHNTVSWYQQALGQGPQFIFQYYREEENGRGNFPPRFSGLQFPNYSSELNVNALELDDSALYLCASSRGDPGKTGELFFGEGSRLTVL.